This T cell receptor beta chain was sequenced in a study of spatial heterogeneity in lung cancer. Germline assignment: CDR1 LGHNA and CDR2 YSLEER. With 4 bases clipped from V and 3 bases from J, the junction kept 2 bases outside the gene matches. There are 15 residues in the CDR3. Time point described: blood at routine non-recurrence follow-up after resection. TCRdb re-analysed the 5' RACE reads in MiXCR, keeping a single row per CDR3 protein. The table includes about 41,000 distinct CDR3 sequences, roughly a tenth detected once. The source is a female donor with early-stage non-small cell lung cancer. V usage is TRBV4-3 and J usage is TRBJ2-2, with TRBD1 matching 10 bases. This specimen consisted of PBMCs, obtained at follow-up. CDR3 DNA: TGCGCCAGCAGCCTCGACAGGGGGCACACCGGGGAGCTGTTTTTT. This translates into CASSLDRGHTGELFF.